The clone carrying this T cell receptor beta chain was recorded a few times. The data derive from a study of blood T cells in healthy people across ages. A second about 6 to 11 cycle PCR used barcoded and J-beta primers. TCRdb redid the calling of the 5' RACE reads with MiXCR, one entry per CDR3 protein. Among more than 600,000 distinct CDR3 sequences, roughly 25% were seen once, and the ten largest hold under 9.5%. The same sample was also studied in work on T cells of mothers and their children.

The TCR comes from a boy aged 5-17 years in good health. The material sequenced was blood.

CDR3 protein: CASSWTSGSGDTQYF. The DNA for the CDR3 is TGCGCCAGCAGTTGGACTAGCGGGAGTGGAGATACGCAGTATTTT. The chain is built from TRBV4-1 and TRBJ2-3, with 13 positions matching TRBD2. V trimming: 6 bases; J trimming: 5 bases; junction bases outside the gene matches: 5. From germline, CDR1 is MGHRA and CDR2 YSYEKL. This CDR3 is 15 amino acids long.